This is a list of T cell receptor beta chains from one sample in a study of sequential checkpoint blockade in melanoma. The assay was immunoSEQ multiplex PCR, and TCRdb's table has in-frame clones only and misses some. In the table there are approximately 2,200 clones, 20% to 25% of which are singletons. The sequencing here drew on tumor tissue (inferred from file names), taken from a patient given nivolumab and ipilimumab in sequence. All receptors derive from a human donor with melanoma. Each CDR3 is given with its conserved first and last residue. A D gene is named only where the DNA matches it firmly. Not all rows give a size; the values are once, few, many and, for expanded clones, a class.

CDR3nt	CDR3aa	j_gene	abundance	v_gene	d_gene
TGTGCCAGCAGCAGTCTAGCGGGAGGGGCAGATACGCAGTATTTT	CASSSLAGGADTQYF	TRBJ2-3	.	TRBV11-3	TRBD2
TGTGCCAGCAGCTTGGTCATCTCTGGGGCCAACGTCCTGACTTTC	CASSLVISGANVLTF	TRBJ2-6	medium-sized	TRBV11-3	.
TGTGCCAGCAGTTACTCGACTGGAATGAATCAGCCCCAGCATTTT	CASSYSTGMNQPQHF	TRBJ1-5	many	TRBV6-8	.
TGTGCCAGCAGCCAACTCACTAGCGGGAGGGGGACCTACGAGCAGTACTTC	CASSQLTSGRGTYEQYF	TRBJ2-7	many	TRBV11-3	TRBD2
TGTGCCAGCAGTTTATCCGACAGTCTTAACAGGGGCTACACCTTC	CASSLSDSLNRGYTF	TRBJ1-2	.	TRBV28	.
TGTGCCAGCAGTCCCCGAGGGTCGAGATACAATGAGCAGTTCTTC	CASSPRGSRYNEQFF	TRBJ2-1	few	TRBV6-8	.
TGTGCCACCAGCAGGTACCTCTGGGGGGCCACGGAAGCTTTCTTT	CATSRYLWGATEAFF	TRBJ1-1	few	TRBV15	.
TGTGCTAGTGGCTCCGGACTAGATCCCGCAGATACGCAGTATTTT	CASGSGLDPADTQYF	TRBJ2-3	.	TRBV12-5	TRBD2
TGTGCCAGCAGCTCTAAGACAGGGGATGGCTACACCTTC	CASSSKTGDGYTF	TRBJ1-2	few	TRBV28	TRBD1
TGTGCCACCAGCAGATTTAAGGACCCCACAGATACGCAGTATTTT	CATSRFKDPTDTQYF	TRBJ2-3	.	TRBV15	.
TGCGCCAGCAGCTTGAACCCCCCCGGGCTTGACACTGAAGCTTTCTTT	CASSLNPPGLDTEAFF	TRBJ1-1	.	TRBV5-1	.
TGTGCCAGCAGCACGACAGGGAATACGCAGTATTTT	CASSTTGNTQYF	TRBJ2-3	few	TRBV6-8	TRBD1
TGTGCCAGTAGAGAGGGACACCTTACTTACAATGAGCAGTTCTTC	CASREGHLTYNEQFF	TRBJ2-1	few	TRBV19	.
TGTGCCATCAGTGAGTCGGCGGGGGGGGCAAATCAGCCCCAGCATTTT	CAISESAGGANQPQHF	TRBJ1-5	.	TRBV10-3	.
TGTGCCAGCAGTTACGTTACCGGGACAGGCCACTATGGCTACACCTTC	CASSYVTGTGHYGYTF	TRBJ1-2	medium-sized	TRBV6-8	TRBD1
TGCGCCAGCAGCCAAGATGTTCCGGGATCTTTCTCCTATAATTCACCCCTCCACTTT	CASSQDVPGSFSYNSPLHF	TRBJ1-6	few	TRBV23-1	.
TGCAGCGTGACCGGAGGGACCGGGGAGCTGTTTTTT	CSVTGGTGELFF	TRBJ2-2	once	TRBV29-1	.
TGTGCCAGCAGCCCCCAGGACAGGACCTACAATGAGCAGTTCTTC	CASSPQDRTYNEQFF	TRBJ2-1	many	TRBV11-3	TRBD1
TGTGCCAGCAGCGTCGGACAGGGCGTCACCGGGGAGCTGTTTTTT	CASSVGQGVTGELFF	TRBJ2-2	medium-sized	TRBV9	TRBD1
TGTGCCAGCAGCTTAACTGTAGCGAACTTTTACGAGCAGTACTTC	CASSLTVANFYEQYF	TRBJ2-7	few	TRBV11-3	.
TGTGCCAGCAGTGAATACGGAACAGCCTATGGCTACACCTTC	CASSEYGTAYGYTF	TRBJ1-2	.	TRBV25-1	.
TGTGCCAGCAGCCAAACCGGGACAGGGAACCAGTTCTTC	CASSQTGTGNQFF	TRBJ2-1	.	TRBV14	TRBD1
TGTGCCAGCAGTCCTTTCCTAGACCCCCTAGAGACCCAGTACTTC	CASSPFLDPLETQYF	TRBJ2-5	.	TRBV6-8	.
TGTGCCAGCAGATGGGGGGGCCAAGGCTACACCTTC	CASRWGGQGYTF	TRBJ1-2	few	TRBV28	.
TGTGCCAGCAGTTTGGGGACTACCGTCTACGAGCAGTACTTC	CASSLGTTVYEQYF	TRBJ2-7	few	TRBV28	TRBD2
TGTGCCAGCAGCCCCAGGGACAGGGGTTGGAATATGAACACTGAAGCTTTCTTT	CASSPRDRGWNMNTEAFF	TRBJ1-1	many	TRBV11-3	TRBD1
TGTGCCAGCAGTTTTCGGGGGGCGAGGGAGCTGTTTTTT	CASSFRGARELFF	TRBJ2-2	.	TRBV28	.
TGTGCCAGCAGCCACTCGGGTAGCGGGGCCTCTAGCACAGATACGCAGTATTTT	CASSHSGSGASSTDTQYF	TRBJ2-3	few	TRBV9	TRBD2
TGTGCCAGCAGCCAGGGGTCCCACGAGCAGTACTTC	CASSQGSHEQYF	TRBJ2-7	few	TRBV28	.
TGTGCCTGGAGTGTAATGGTCGCACTTGACTACGAGCAGTACTTC	CAWSVMVALDYEQYF	TRBJ2-7	large	TRBV30	.
TGTGCCAGCAGTTTACTCGCCGGGCCTCTAAGGGGAGCTTTCTTT	CASSLLAGPLRGAFF	TRBJ1-1	.	TRBV6-8	.
TGTGCCAGTAGTATGTGGACTAGCCTCCCTGCGGATACGCAGTATTTT	CASSMWTSLPADTQYF	TRBJ2-3	.	TRBV19	TRBD2
TGTGCCAGCAGTTTAGACGGTCAGTTATATGGCTACACCTTC	CASSLDGQLYGYTF	TRBJ1-2	.	TRBV28	.
TGTGCCAGCAGCTTAAAGTCCCCTAGCGGCTCCTACAATGAGCAGTTCTTC	CASSLKSPSGSYNEQFF	TRBJ2-1	many	TRBV11-3	TRBD2
TGTGCCAGCTCACCCCGGACGGATAACTATGGCTACACCTTC	CASSPRTDNYGYTF	TRBJ1-2	.	TRBV18	.
TGTGCCAGCTGGGGAACAGGGTTCTCCTACAATGAGCAGTTCTTC	CASWGTGFSYNEQFF	TRBJ2-1	medium-sized	TRBV11-3	.
TGTGCCAGCAGACTAGGGGCGAGCACCGGGGAGCTGTTTTTT	CASRLGASTGELFF	TRBJ2-2	medium-sized	TRBV11-3	.
TGTGCCAGTAGTGGCGGGACAGGGTACACTGAAGCTTTCTTT	CASSGGTGYTEAFF	TRBJ1-1	.	TRBV19	TRBD1
TGTGCCAGCAGCGCCTCCCACGGGAAAGAAGGAAACACCATATATTTT	CASSASHGKEGNTIYF	TRBJ1-3	many	TRBV11-3	.
TGTGCCAGCAGGACCTGGGGGACAGGGGCCCATACGCAGTATTTT	CASRTWGTGAHTQYF	TRBJ2-3	.	TRBV6-8	TRBD1
TGTGCCAGCAGTTACTCCATGGTGACCTCCTACGAGCAGTACTTC	CASSYSMVTSYEQYF	TRBJ2-7	.	TRBV6-8	.
TGTGCCAGCAGCTTAGAGGCCCTTCTCACAGATACGCAGTATTTT	CASSLEALLTDTQYF	TRBJ2-3	many	TRBV11-3	.
TGTGCCAGCAGCCTGCGGGCGGAGAACACTGAAGCTTTCTTT	CASSLRAENTEAFF	TRBJ1-1	.	TRBV6-8	.
TGCGCCAGCAGCTTGCATAACAGGGGTCTGGACAAAAACATTCAGTACTTC	CASSLHNRGLDKNIQYF	TRBJ2-4	.	TRBV5-1	TRBD1
TGTGCCAGCAGCCCTAATGACAGGGGGCTACGGGGCCAGCCCCAGCATTTT	CASSPNDRGLRGQPQHF	TRBJ1-5	many	TRBV11-3	TRBD1
TGCGCCAGCAGCTTCGGGGGGAGGTATGGCTACACCTTC	CASSFGGRYGYTF	TRBJ1-2	medium-sized	TRBV23-1	.
TGTGCCAGCACCGAAGGCGGGCCCTACGAGCAGTACTTC	CASTEGGPYEQYF	TRBJ2-7	.	TRBV6-8	.